This is a list of T cell receptor beta chains from one sample in a study of OX40 agonist ivuxolimab in advanced cancers. The assay was immunoSEQ multiplex PCR, and TCRdb's table has in-frame clones only and misses some. The data hold roughly 50,000 clones, with over 80% observed a single time. The sample was CD4+ or CD8+ T cells sorted from blood, taken in a trial of the OX40 agonist ivuxolimab. The receptors were gathered from an adult with an advanced solid tumor such as melanoma, head and neck, liver or kidney cancer. CDR3s include the opening cysteine and the closing phenylalanine or tryptophan. D genes are given only for firm matches. Only part of the rows carry a size: once, few, many, or a class if the clone is expanded.

v_gene	abundance	d_gene	j_gene	CDR3nt	CDR3aa
TRBV7-9	-	-	TRBJ1-5	TGTGCCAGCAGCTTAGCGGGTGGAAGCGGGTTCAATCAGCCCCAGCATTTT	CASSLAGGSGFNQPQHF
TRBV6-1	-	TRBD2	TRBJ2-5	TGTGCCAGCAACCTAGCGGGGGAAGAGACCCAGTACTTC	CASNLAGEETQYF
TRBV5-6	-	-	TRBJ1-6	TGTGCCAGCAGCTCTGGGTATAATTCACCCCTCCACTTT	CASSSGYNSPLHF
TRBV18	once	-	TRBJ1-4	TGTGCCAGCTCGCCTCGGGGGGCCCTACCCCGAGGTGAAAAACTGTTTTTT	CASSPRGALPRGEKLFF
TRBV12-2	once	-	TRBJ1-1	TGTGCAAGTCGCTTAGCTGGGACAGGGACGCGGATGAATGAAGCTTTCTTT	CASRLAGTGTRMNEAFF
TRBV5-4	-	TRBD1	TRBJ2-3	TGTGCCAGCAGCTGGCGCCAGGGGGTCACAGATACGCAGTATTTT	CASSWRQGVTDTQYF
TRBV28	-	-	TRBJ1-5	TGTGCCAGCAGCTCCCAGTGGGGGGGGAGCAATCAGCCCCAGCATTTT	CASSSQWGGSNQPQHF
TRBV28	-	-	TRBJ1-4	TGTGCCAGCAGTCTCTACGGAATTGAAAAACTGTTTTTT	CASSLYGIEKLFF
TRBV30	-	-	TRBJ2-5	TGTGCCTGGAGTAGGGGACTGCAAAAAGAGACCCAGTACTTC	CAWSRGLQKETQYF
TRBV4-1	-	-	TRBJ1-6	TGCGCCAGCAGCCCCGAACAAGGCGCACTTAACCATAATTCACCCCTCCACTTT	CASSPEQGALNHNSPLHF
TRBV7-6	once	TRBD1	TRBJ2-3	TGTGCCAGCAGCTTAGCGCCACAGGGGTTTGCAGATACGCAGTATTTT	CASSLAPQGFADTQYF
TRBV5-4	-	TRBD2	TRBJ2-1	TGTGCCAGCAGCTTGAGCCTAGCGGGGGAAAATGAGCAGTTCTTC	CASSLSLAGENEQFF
TRBV28	few	-	TRBJ1-4	TGTGCCAGCAGTTCGCAACAGGGTTACTTCGCTAATGAAAAACTGTTTTTT	CASSSQQGYFANEKLFF
TRBV30	once	-	TRBJ2-3	TGTGCCTGGAGTGTAAGGTTGGGAAGGGCTGGGGGCACAGATACGCAGTATTTT	CAWSVRLGRAGGTDTQYF
TRBV14	-	-	TRBJ1-3	TGTGCCAGCAGCCAAAGAGGGGTTGTAGGAAACACCATATATTTT	CASSQRGVVGNTIYF
TRBV4-3	once	-	TRBJ1-6	TGCGCCAGCAGCCAAGAACAGGCAGAAATAGATAATTCACCCCTCCACTTT	CASSQEQAEIDNSPLHF
TRBV7-2	-	TRBD2	TRBJ2-5	TGTGCCAGCAGCTTAGCCGGGACTAGGGGGTTTTACCAAGAGACCCAGTACTTC	CASSLAGTRGFYQETQYF
TRBV6-5	-	-	TRBJ1-2	TGTGCCAGCAGTTACTCCAGGGGTATAAACTATGGCTACACCTTC	CASSYSRGINYGYTF
TRBV18	-	-	TRBJ2-7	TGTGCCAGCTCACCACGACGAGGTGACGAGCAGTACTTC	CASSPRRGDEQYF
TRBV15	-	-	TRBJ2-1	TGTGCCACCACCGCAACGTTTGACAGAATCAGCAATGAGCAGTTCTTC	CATTATFDRISNEQFF
TRBV7-2	-	-	TRBJ2-4	TGTGCCAGCAGCTACCATGAGGGCCACAAAAACATTCAGTACTTC	CASSYHEGHKNIQYF
TRBV6-6	-	-	TRBJ2-1	TGTGCCACCTTCCTAGGGGGGAATGAGCAGTTCTTC	CATFLGGNEQFF
TRBV2	-	TRBD2	TRBJ2-1	TGTGCCATCAGGACTAGCGGGGGCCCTTTTGTGACCAATGAGCAGTTCTTC	CAIRTSGGPFVTNEQFF
TRBV28	-	-	TRBJ2-3	TGTGCCAGCAGTTTACCGGGGCCGACAGATACGCAGTATTTT	CASSLPGPTDTQYF
TRBV28	once	-	TRBJ1-2	TGTGCCAGCAGTTTGGGGATCGGTGGCTACACCTTC	CASSLGIGGYTF
TRBV30	-	TRBD1	TRBJ1-4	TGTGCCGGCGGACAGGGTGTCGAGAAACTGTTTTTT	CAGGQGVEKLFF
TRBV18	once	TRBD2	TRBJ2-5	TGTGCCAGCTCACCACCGGGACTAGCGGGGGGGAACCAAGAGACCCAGTACTTC	CASSPPGLAGGNQETQYF
TRBV2	-	TRBD1	TRBJ2-2	TGTGCCACTTGGACAGGTTTTGGATCGGACACCGGGGAGCTGTTTTTT	CATWTGFGSDTGELFF
TRBV5-5	few	TRBD2	TRBJ2-7	TGTGCCAGCAGCTTCGCGGGGGGGCCCTACGAGCAGTACTTC	CASSFAGGPYEQYF
TRBV18	-	-	TRBJ1-5	TGTGCCAGCTCACCGAGTCTAACAGGGAAGAGCAATCAGCCCCAGCATTTT	CASSPSLTGKSNQPQHF
TRBV7-8	-	-	TRBJ2-1	TGTGCCAGCAGCTTAGCGGCCACCTACAATGAGCAGTTCTTC	CASSLAATYNEQFF
TRBV7-9	medium-sized	-	TRBJ2-7	TGTGCCAGCAGCTTATCGTTTGGGGGTCACGAGCAGTACTTC	CASSLSFGGHEQYF
TRBV11-2	-	TRBD1	TRBJ2-1	TGTGCCAGCAGTCTCGGGACAGCCTACAATGAGCAGTTCTTC	CASSLGTAYNEQFF
TRBV13	-	TRBD2	TRBJ2-7	TGTGCCAGCAGCTTATATCCCGGGAGGGCCGCATTCGGCTACGAGCAGTACTTC	CASSLYPGRAAFGYEQYF
TRBV7-9	-	-	TRBJ1-3	TGTGCCAGCAGGGGCGCTGGGGGAAACACCATATATTTT	CASRGAGGNTIYF
TRBV7-2	-	-	TRBJ2-3	TGTGCCAGCAGCTTAACGCCAGATACGCAGTATTTT	CASSLTPDTQYF
TRBV30	-	-	TRBJ1-3	TGTGCCTGGAGTGCGGAATCAGCTGGAAACACCATATATTTT	CAWSAESAGNTIYF
TRBV29-1	-	TRBD1	TRBJ2-1	TGCAGCGTCCGGGACAGGGGCACCTACAATGAGCAGTTCTTC	CSVRDRGTYNEQFF
TRBV6-1	-	-	TRBJ2-4	TGTGCCAGCAGTGAGGGGATAGGGGAAAACATTCAGTACTTC	CASSEGIGENIQYF
TRBV10-1	-	TRBD2	TRBJ2-5	TGCGCCAGCAGTGCTGGCGGGGGGGAGACCCAGTACTTC	CASSAGGGETQYF